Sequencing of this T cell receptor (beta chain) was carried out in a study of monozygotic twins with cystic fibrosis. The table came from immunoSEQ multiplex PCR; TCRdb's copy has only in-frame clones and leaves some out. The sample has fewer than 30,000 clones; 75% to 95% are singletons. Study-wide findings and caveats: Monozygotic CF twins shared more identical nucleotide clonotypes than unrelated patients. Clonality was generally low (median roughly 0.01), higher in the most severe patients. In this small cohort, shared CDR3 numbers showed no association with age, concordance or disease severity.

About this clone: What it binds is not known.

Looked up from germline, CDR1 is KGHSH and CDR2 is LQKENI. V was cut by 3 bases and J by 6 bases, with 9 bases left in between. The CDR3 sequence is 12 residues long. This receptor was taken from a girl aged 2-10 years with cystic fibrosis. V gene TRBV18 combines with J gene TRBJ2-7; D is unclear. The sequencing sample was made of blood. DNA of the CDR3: TGTGCCAGCTCACCCAATGTTGGCGAGCAGTACTTC. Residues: CASSPNVGEQYF.